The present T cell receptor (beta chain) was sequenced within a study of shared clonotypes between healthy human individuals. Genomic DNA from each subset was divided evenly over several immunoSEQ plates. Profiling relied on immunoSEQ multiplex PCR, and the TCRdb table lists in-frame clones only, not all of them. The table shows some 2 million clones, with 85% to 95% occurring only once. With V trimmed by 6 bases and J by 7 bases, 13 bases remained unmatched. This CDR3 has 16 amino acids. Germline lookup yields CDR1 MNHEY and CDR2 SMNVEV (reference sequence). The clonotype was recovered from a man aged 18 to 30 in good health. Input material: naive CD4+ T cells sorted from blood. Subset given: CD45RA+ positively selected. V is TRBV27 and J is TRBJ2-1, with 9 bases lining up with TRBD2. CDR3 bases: TGTGCCAGCAGCATCCATCGGACTAGCGTCCCGAATGAGCAGTTCTTC. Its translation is CASSIHRTSVPNEQFF.